This passage covers 25 T cell receptor beta chains from one sample sequenced in a study of blood T cell repertoires in COVID-19 (dated by TCRdb to about 2020). Library generation was performed with the immunoSEQ multiplex PCR assay. TCRdb limited this immuneACCESS table to in-frame rearrangements with V and J called. A share of clones is missing; checked studies link under half to unresolved V genes, and the rest is unexplained. The sample table lists over 25,000 clones, over 75% of them with a count of one. Of the sample, roughly 15% is held by the ten largest clones. What was sequenced was peripheral blood. The receptors derive from a man aged 65-85 years with active COVID-19.

This chain joins TRBV5-1 and TRBJ2-5; no firm D call. Germline V gives CDR1 SGHRS, CDR2 YFSETQ. The V end lost 0 bases, the J end lost 3 bases, and 9 bases lay between the germline ends. This CDR3 has 14 amino acids. CDR3: CASSLVPGEETQYF. CDR3 coding DNA: TGCGCCAGCAGCTTGGTCCCTGGAGAAGAGACCCAGTACTTC.

The gene calls are TRBV2 and TRBJ1-2, with 10 bases aligning to TRBD1. Germline assignment: CDR1 SNHLY and CDR2 FYNNEI. The CDR3 totals 15 residues. With V trimmed by 2 bases and J by 1 base, 1 base remained unmatched. The CDR3 here is CASSERDRGNYGYTF. The CDR3 DNA reads as TGTGCCAGCAGTGAAAGGGACAGGGGTAACTATGGCTACACCTTC.

This chain joins TRBV30 and TRBJ1-3; unclear D gene. Germline values: CDR1 GTSNPN, CDR2 SVGIG (reference sequence). The CDR3 is 11 amino acids. V dropped 4 bases and J dropped 4 bases, with 5 bases sitting between them. The CDR3 protein is CAWTVGNTIYF. CDR3 nucleotides: TGTGCCTGGACAGTCGGAAACACCATATATTTT.

The rearrangement links TRBV11-3 to TRBJ2-5; 7 bases are a match to TRBD1. From germline, CDR1 is SGHNT and CDR2 YENEEA. V trimming: 1 base; J trimming: 4 bases; junction bases outside the gene matches: 18. CDR3 size: 19 residues. The CDR3 spells CASSLGALSIQGIAETQYF. Written as DNA, the CDR3 is TGTGCCAGCAGCTTAGGGGCCCTCTCCATACAGGGGATTGCAGAGACCCAGTACTTC.

V gene TRBV10-3 combines with J gene TRBJ2-3; possible D gene TRBD2, 6 bases. The germline V and J ends were trimmed by 4 bases and 1 base, with 9 bases remaining between them. Germline loops: CDR1 ENHRY, CDR2 SYGVKD. The CDR3 extends over 14 amino acids. The CDR3 sequence is CAISASGGTDTQYF. The CDR3 region has the DNA TGTGCCATCAGTGCCTCGGGGGGCACAGATACGCAGTATTTT.

This clone was counted once. The chain carries TRBV18 and TRBJ2-5, with a tentative D call TRBD1 (6 bases). This CDR3 is 13 amino acids long. CDR1 KGHSH and CDR2 LQKENI come from the germline V gene. The V gene lost 4 bases and the J gene lost 4 bases, with 10 bases spanning the gap. The CDR3 protein is CASSRGQRETQYF. CDR3 DNA sequence: TGTGCCAGCTCACGTGGACAGAGAGAGACCCAGTACTTC.

The chain carries TRBV5-4 and TRBJ2-1; TRBD2 agrees at 13 bases. V was pared by 7 bases and J by 6 bases, with 4 bases of the junction left unmatched. This CDR3 region has 14 residues. The germline V gene has CDR1 SGHNT and CDR2 YYREEE (reference sequence). The CDR3 loop reads CASPTSGGANEQFF. The CDR3 coding sequence is TGTGCCAGCCCTACTAGCGGGGGGGCCAATGAGCAGTTCTTC.

This chain connects TRBV6-2 or TRBV6-3 to TRBJ2-3; TRBD1 matches 7 bases. Germline lookup yields CDR1 MNHEY and CDR2 SVGEGT. V gave up 5 bases and J gave up 3 bases; unmatched junction bases: 8. This CDR3 contains 15 residues. In nucleotides, the CDR3 is TGTGCCAGCAGTCGTCGACAGGGTGGGACAGATACGCAGTATTTT. This translates into CASSRRQGGTDTQYF.

The V gene is TRBV2, the J gene TRBJ2-7; possibly TRBD1 for D (6 bases). Germline CDR1 is SNHLY and CDR2 is FYNNEI. Trimming removed 3 bases at V and 2 bases at J, with 11 bases between. The CDR3 is 14 amino acids. For the CDR3, the DNA is TGTGCCAGCAGTGACCCCAGGGGTACCTACGAGCAGTACTTC. Translated, it gives CASSDPRGTYEQYF.

The CDR3 DNA is TGTGCCAGTAGTATCCTCGTACTCCGGGGACAAAGAAATGAAAAACTGTTTTTT. Its protein is CASSILVLRGQRNEKLFF. The chain joins TRBV19 to TRBJ1-4; weak D call: TRBD1 (6 bases). V lost 3 bases and J lost 5, with 22 bases in between. There are 18 residues in the CDR3. From germline, CDR1 is LNHDA and CDR2 SQIVND (reference sequence).

This clone was observed a handful of times. The chain is built from TRBV4-2 and TRBJ1-5; no clear D gene. V was trimmed by 4 bases and J by 1 base, leaving 8 bases between them. CDR1 is LGHNA, CDR2 YNFKEQ, per germline. The CDR3 has 14 amino acids. CDR3 nucleotide sequence: TGTGCCAGCAGCCCTCAGAACAGCAATCAGCCCCAGCATTTT. The encoded protein is CASSPQNSNQPQHF.

The chain uses TRBV19 and TRBJ1-5; D is uncertain. Per germline, CDR1 LNHDA and CDR2 SQIVND (reference sequence). This CDR3 has 14 amino acids. The V end lost 3 bases, the J end lost 4 bases, and 10 bases lay between the germline ends. CDR3 region: CASSIRGSNQPQHF. The CDR3 nucleotides are TGTGCCAGTAGTATCCGGGGATCAAATCAGCCCCAGCATTTT.

This rearrangement joins TRBV30 to TRBJ2-2, with D hard to call. V was cut by 4 bases and J by 7 bases, with 10 bases left in between. CDR1 is GTSNPN and CDR2 is SVGIG in the germline V gene (reference sequence). CDR3 size: 12 residues. In nucleotides, the CDR3 is TGTGCCTGGACCGCCGAGTTCGGGGAGCTGTTTTTT. Its protein is CAWTAEFGELFF.

The V call is TRBV29-1, the J call TRBJ2-5, with no clear D. The germline gives CDR1 SQVTM, CDR2 ANQGSEA. This CDR3 is built from 14 residues. Trimming took 2 bases from V and 5 from J, leaving 15 bases between them. CDR3 sequence (DNA): TGCAGCGTTGAAAAAGGCGAGGCCGGGGAGACCCAGTACTTC. This translates into CSVEKGEAGETQYF.

The gene calls are TRBV19 and TRBJ1-2; no clear D gene. Germline V gene data show CDR1 as LNHDA and CDR2 as SQIVND (reference sequence). The CDR3 spans 13 residues. V shed 3 bases and J shed 4 bases, with 9 bases lying between them. CDR3 sequence reads: CASSITSTYGYTF. The CDR3 DNA reads as TGTGCCAGTAGTATCACCAGTACCTATGGCTACACCTTC. Variable domain in full (rest from reference TRBV19 and TRBJ1-2): DGGITQSPKYLFRKEGQNVTLSCEQNLNHDAMYWYRQDPGQGLRLIYYSQIVNDFQKGDIAEGYSVSREKKESFPLTVTSAQKNPTAFYLCASSITSTYGYTFGSGTRLTVV.

V and J are TRBV27 and TRBJ1-3; D might be TRBD1 (6 bases). V was shortened by 5 bases and J by 4 bases, with 15 bases between the two germline ends. The CDR3 loop spans 15 amino acids. Per germline, CDR1 MNHEY and CDR2 SMNVEV (reference sequence). The CDR3 region has the DNA TGTGCCAGCAGTCCGGCACAGGGTGGGGGAAACACCATATATTTT. Its translation: CASSPAQGGGNTIYF.

The chain is built from TRBV12-3 or TRBV12-4 and TRBJ2-2, with a possible D match to TRBD1 (5 bases). The CDR3 consists of 13 residues. V was clipped by 6 bases and J by 6 bases, with 11 bases between them. The CDR3 DNA sequence: TGTGCCAGCAGCCCCCCAGGGCCCGGGGAGCTGTTTTTT. This encodes CASSPPGPGELFF.

There are a few counts of this clone. The chain has TRBV3-1 (or the pseudogene TRBV3-2) and TRBJ2-1; 8 bases agree with TRBD2. Germline V gene data show CDR1 as LGHDT and CDR2 as YNNKEL (reference sequence). CDR3 length: 19 residues. Germline trimming cut 6 bases from V and 3 bases from J; bases unmatched to any gene: 19. CDR3 region: CASSPTHTSGTNLYNEQFF. CDR3 coding DNA: TGTGCCAGCAGTCCTACCCACACTAGCGGAACCAATCTCTACAATGAGCAGTTCTTC.

This clone occurred once. The chain carries TRBV30 and TRBJ2-2, with D possibly matching TRBD1 (6 bases). Trimming stripped 5 bases from V and 1 base from J, with 11 bases between. The CDR3 has 14 residues. CDR1 and CDR2 (germline): GTSNPN, SVGIG (reference sequence). For the CDR3, the DNA is TGTGCCTGGTGCGAACAGGGGAACACCGGGGAGCTGTTTTTT. It encodes CAWCEQGNTGELFF.

The chain couples TRBV2 to TRBJ1-1; TRBD1 agrees at 10 bases. The CDR3 has 17 residues. From germline, CDR1 is SNHLY and CDR2 FYNNEI. Trimming at V came to 7 bases and at J to 0 bases, leaving 11 bases not matched to a gene. The CDR3: CASKEAGTGALNTEAFF. Here the CDR3 DNA reads TGTGCCAGCAAAGAAGCCGGGACAGGGGCCCTGAACACTGAAGCTTTCTTT.

This chain's CDR3 is CASSDPNLSKRGGELFF. The CDR3 DNA follows: TGCGCCAGCAGTGACCCGAATTTAAGTAAGAGAGGCGGGGAGCTGTTTTTT. The V gene is TRBV5-1, the J gene TRBJ2-2; unclear D gene. The CDR3 spans 17 residues. Trimming shortened V by 5 bases and J by 7 bases, and 24 bases separated the two germline ends. CDR1 is SGHRS, CDR2 YFSETQ, per germline.

This sequence joins TRBV29-1 and TRBJ1-2, with D tentatively TRBD1 (5 bases). This CDR3 is built from 13 residues. Trimming stripped 5 bases from V and 0 bases from J, with 10 bases between. Germline V gene data show CDR1 as SQVTM and CDR2 as ANQGSEA. This CDR3 reads CSVPTTANYGYTF. The CDR3, as DNA: TGCAGCGTTCCGACGACAGCTAACTATGGCTACACCTTC.

The V and J genes are TRBV7-2 and TRBJ2-3; the match to TRBD2 covers 11 bases. Looked up from germline, CDR1 is SGHTA and CDR2 is FQGNSA. The CDR3 covers 17 residues. The V and J ends lost 2 bases and 4 bases, in that order; junction bases with no gene match: 8. CDR3 residues: CASSLRGTSGIPDTQYF. Written as DNA, the CDR3 is TGTGCCAGCAGCTTACGTGGGACTAGCGGTATACCAGATACGCAGTATTTT.

The CDR3 DNA reads TGCGCCAGCAGCTTGGAGGGGGTCCGCAATGAGCAGTTCTTC. This translates into CASSLEGVRNEQFF. This chain links TRBV5-1 with TRBJ2-1, with D perhaps matching TRBD1 (6 bases). Looked up from germline, CDR1 is SGHRS and CDR2 is YFSETQ. The CDR3 spans 14 residues. Deletions cut 0 bases from V and 6 bases from J, with 10 bases between.

The chain links TRBV5-3 to TRBJ2-2, with D possibly being TRBD1 (5 bases). TRBV5-3 is placed among ORFs of uncertain function. V dropped 4 bases and J dropped 4 bases, with 8 bases sitting between them. The CDR3 has 13 residues. CDR3 DNA sequence: TGTGCCAGAAGCCCTGACAGCACCGGGGAGCTGTTTTTT. Its translation is CARSPDSTGELFF.